The rows below give T cell receptor beta chains drawn from one sample of a study of cytomegalovirus exposure and HLA in healthy donors. TCRdb's copy holds only in-frame clones and misses some; the assay was immunoSEQ multiplex PCR. This table has roughly 110,000 clones, approximately 80% appearing once. Sequenced material: PBMCs. The receptor source for this set is a man between 40 and 49 years old in good health and CMV-seropositive. Both conserved end residues are part of each CDR3. Fields, in order: V gene, J gene, CDR3 protein.

v_call: TRBV14
j_call: TRBJ2-5
cdr3_aa: CASSPAGTFQGKETQYF

v_call: TRBV5-6
j_call: TRBJ2-2
cdr3_aa: CASSWDRSTGELFF

v_call: TRBV2
j_call: TRBJ1-1
cdr3_aa: CASTRQGENTEAFF

v_call: TRBV5-1
j_call: TRBJ1-6
cdr3_aa: CASSSGGYSPLHF

v_call: TRBV6-5
j_call: TRBJ1-1
cdr3_aa: CASGMTGNTEAFF

v_call: TRBV27
j_call: TRBJ1-1
cdr3_aa: CASSFEGARTEAFF

v_call: TRBV27
j_call: TRBJ2-7
cdr3_aa: CASSLRDRGYEQYF

v_call: TRBV7-2
j_call: TRBJ2-3
cdr3_aa: CASSFRHQSTDTQYF

v_call: TRBV6-5
j_call: TRBJ2-5
cdr3_aa: CASSYSASGVETQYF

v_call: TRBV6-5
j_call: TRBJ2-1
cdr3_aa: CASNLLAGDEQFF

v_call: TRBV7-6
j_call: TRBJ1-4
cdr3_aa: CASSARQGGTNEKLFF

v_call: TRBV5-5
j_call: TRBJ2-7
cdr3_aa: CASSLTGYEQYF

v_call: TRBV18
j_call: TRBJ1-1
cdr3_aa: CASSLDMTEAFF

v_call: TRBV4-2
j_call: TRBJ2-2
cdr3_aa: CASGGQGANTGELFF